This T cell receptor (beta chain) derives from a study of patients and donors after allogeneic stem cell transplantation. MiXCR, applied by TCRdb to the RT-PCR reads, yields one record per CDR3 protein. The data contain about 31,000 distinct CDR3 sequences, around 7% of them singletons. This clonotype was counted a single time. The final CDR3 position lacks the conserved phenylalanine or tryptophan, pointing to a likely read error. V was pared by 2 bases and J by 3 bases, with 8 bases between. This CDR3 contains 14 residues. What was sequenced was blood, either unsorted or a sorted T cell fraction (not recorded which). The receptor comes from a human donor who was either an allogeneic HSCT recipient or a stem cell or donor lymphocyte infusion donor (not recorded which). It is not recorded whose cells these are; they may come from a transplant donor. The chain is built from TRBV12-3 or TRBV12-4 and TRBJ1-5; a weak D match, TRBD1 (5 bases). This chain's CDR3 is CASSLTGNNQPQHT. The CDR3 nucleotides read TGTGCCAGCAGTTTAACAGGAAACAATCAGCCCCAGCATACT.